This record concerns one T cell receptor beta chain sequence. This entry is derived from a study of blood T cell repertoires in COVID-19. Across the whole study: Whether acute or convalescent, the COVID-19 samples came from the United States, Italy and Spain. Sample material is recorded as cDNA or gDNA derived from T cells, B-cell-depleted T cells, or PBMCs.

Ages ranged from about 18 to 89 years, with residence in 20 to 30 US areas. Donors of Cohort 3 who recovered were those that had two negative PCRs, clearance, or symptom resolution. Clones were read by immunoSEQ multiplex PCR, and TCRdb kept only the in-frame ones, dropping some. The data hold 400,000 to 450,000 clones, with 90% observed a single time. The CDR3 runs 17 residues. V lost 0 bases, J lost 5 bases, and 19 bases lay in between. The V gene's germline CDR1 is KGHSH and CDR2 LQKENI. The chain combines TRBV18 with TRBJ1-2, with D unclear. Material for sequencing was PBMCs or T cells enriched from blood (not recorded which). This TCR was sampled from a man aged 18 to 29 who had recovered from COVID-19. The CDR3 bases are TGTGCCAGCTCACCACCGGAGGGAGTGACGGGGATATATGGCTACACCTTC. Residues: CASSPPEGVTGIYGYTF. The full variable domain, rest sourced from reference TRBV18 and TRBJ1-2, is NAGVMQNPRHLVRRRGQEARLRCSPMKGHSHVYWYRQLPEEGLKFMVYLQKENIIDESGMPKERFSAEFPKEGPSILRIQQVVRGDSAAYFCASSPPEGVTGIYGYTFGSGTRLTVV.